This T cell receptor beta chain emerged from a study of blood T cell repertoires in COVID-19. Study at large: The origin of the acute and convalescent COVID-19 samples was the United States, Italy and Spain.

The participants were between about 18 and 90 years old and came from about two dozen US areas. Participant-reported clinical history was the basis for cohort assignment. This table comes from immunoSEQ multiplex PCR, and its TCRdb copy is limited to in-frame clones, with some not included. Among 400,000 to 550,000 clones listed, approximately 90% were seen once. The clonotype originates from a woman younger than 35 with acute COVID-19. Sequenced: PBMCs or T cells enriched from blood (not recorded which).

DNA for the CDR3: TGCGCCAGCAGCTTTTCTACAGGGTTCGCTGAAGCTTTCTTT. Protein: CASSFSTGFAEAFF. The chain links TRBV5-1 to TRBJ1-1; TRBD1 is a possible D gene (6 bases). The V end lost 2 bases, the J end lost 6 bases, and 14 bases lay between the germline ends. The CDR3 consists of 14 residues. From germline, CDR1 is SGHRS and CDR2 YFSETQ.